This entry describes one T cell receptor (beta chain). Antigen specificity is unknown. The sample belongs to a study of monozygotic twins with inflammatory bowel disease. General study points: Lower sharing of clonotypes with other individuals was seen in IBD patients than in healthy twins. This was most marked in patients showing signs of disease activity. Distinction of different T cell subtypes was not possible.

TCRdb processed the 5' RACE reads again and assigns one entry to each CDR3 protein, with no DNA. Its clone listing holds 300,000 to 450,000 distinct CDR3 sequences. CDR1 SGHAT and CDR2 FQNNGV come from the germline V gene. The CDR3 consists of 13 residues. Sequencing used blood. This sequence joins TRBV11-2 and TRBJ1-3. The TCR originated in a human donor with ulcerative colitis or Crohn's disease, or a healthy co-twin of an affected twin (not recorded which). This chain's CDR3 is CAGSLFSGNTIYF.